Listed below are T cell receptor beta chains from one sample, sequenced in a study of T cells after yellow fever vaccination. A single record per CDR3 protein comes from TCRdb applying MiXCR to the 5' RACE reads. Altogether around 250,000 distinct CDR3 sequences are present, 6.9% being singletons, with the ten largest covering about 0.85%. Sequenced here: CD4+ T cells sorted from PBMCs, sampled 15 days after the yellow fever booster vaccination. The source is a young man who received the YFV17D yellow fever vaccine. CDR3s include the opening cysteine and the closing phenylalanine or tryptophan. D genes are given only for firm matches. The listing skips clone size in some rows; elsewhere it reads once, few, many or a size class.

V	size	D	J	CDR3	DNA
TRBV7-2	many	.	TRBJ2-3	CASSPGSTDTQYF	TGTGCCAGCAGCCCCGGTAGCACAGATACGCAGTATTTT
TRBV11-2	many	TRBD1	TRBJ2-7	CASSSGQSPPQYF	TGTGCCAGCAGCTCGGGACAGTCTCCGCCGCAGTACTTC
TRBV7-2	many	.	TRBJ2-7	CASTQDGGPYEQYF	TGTGCCAGCACCCAGGATGGGGGCCCCTACGAGCAGTACTTC
TRBV20-1	.	TRBD2	TRBJ2-1	CSARTRTSGMNNEQFF	TGCAGTGCTAGAACGAGGACTAGCGGGATGAACAATGAGCAGTTCTTC
TRBV5-6	.	TRBD1	TRBJ2-7	CASSSRVDRGRVDEQYF	TGTGCCAGCAGCTCGAGGGTGGACAGGGGGCGTGTTGACGAGCAGTACTTC
TRBV4-3	few	.	TRBJ1-6	CASSQVVWSPLHF	TGCGCCAGCAGCCAAGTTGTCTGGTCACCCCTCCACTTT
TRBV18	few	.	TRBJ2-6	CASSPALQGSGANVLTF	TGTGCCAGCTCACCAGCTCTACAGGGAAGTGGGGCCAACGTCCTGACTTTC
TRBV5-1	many	TRBD2	TRBJ2-7	CASSVSGIEVEQYF	TGCGCCAGCAGCGTTAGCGGGATTGAGGTCGAGCAGTACTTC
TRBV18	.	.	TRBJ2-7	CASSPGRGARYEQYF	TGTGCCAGCTCACCCGGTCGCGGGGCCCGTTACGAGCAGTACTTC
TRBV5-1	many	.	TRBJ2-2	CASSTYSGELFF	TGCGCCAGCAGCACCTATTCCGGGGAGCTGTTTTTT
TRBV7-3	few	TRBD2	TRBJ2-3	CASSLFGSSGGKSTDTQYF	TGTGCCAGCAGCTTATTTGGGTCTAGCGGGGGTAAGAGCACAGATACGCAGTATTTT
TRBV5-6	few	.	TRBJ2-3	CASSLDGGTDTQYF	TGTGCCAGCAGCTTGGACGGTGGCACAGATACGCAGTATTTT
TRBV20-1	.	.	TRBJ1-4	CSATGHEKLFF	TGCAGTGCTACTGGTCATGAAAAACTGTTTTTT